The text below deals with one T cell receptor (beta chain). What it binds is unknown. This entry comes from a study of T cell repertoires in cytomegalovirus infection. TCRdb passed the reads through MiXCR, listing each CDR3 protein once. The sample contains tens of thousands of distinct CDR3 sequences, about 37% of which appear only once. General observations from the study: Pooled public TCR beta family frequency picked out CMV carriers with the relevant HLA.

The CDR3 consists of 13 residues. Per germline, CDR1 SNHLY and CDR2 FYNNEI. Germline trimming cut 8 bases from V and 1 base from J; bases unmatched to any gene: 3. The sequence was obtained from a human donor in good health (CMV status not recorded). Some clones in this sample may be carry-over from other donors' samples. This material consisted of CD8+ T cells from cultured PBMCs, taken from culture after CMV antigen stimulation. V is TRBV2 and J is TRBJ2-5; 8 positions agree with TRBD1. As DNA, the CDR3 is TGTGCCAGCTGGACAGGGACCCAAGAGACCCAGTACTTC. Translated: CASWTGTQETQYF.